A selection of T cell receptor beta chains follows, all from one sample in a study of blood T cells in healthy people across ages. TCRdb reprocessed the 5' RACE reads via MiXCR and lists one record per CDR3 protein. The top ten clones hold roughly 20% of a sample with around 710,000 distinct CDR3 sequences, around 46% of them seen once. Input material: blood. All receptors come from a woman aged 60-70 years in good health. Each CDR3 is given with its conserved first and last residue. Size tells how often a clone was seen (once, few, many) or the class of an expanded clone, and some rows leave it out.

TRBJ1-1	TRBV7-3	few	14	CASSWAGGSTEAFF
TRBJ2-4	TRBV12-3/TRBV12-4	few	12	CASSIRRDEQYF
TRBJ1-5	TRBV3-1	once	14	CASSQGGFNQPQHF
TRBJ2-1	TRBV3-1	.	13	CASSQMLANEQFF
TRBJ2-7	TRBV5-5	few	16	CASSLGTGATYREQYF
TRBJ2-7	TRBV20-1	.	16	CSATLRGSSLRGEQYF
.	TRBV18	.	18	CASSPKGLAGGASYEQYF
TRBJ1-6	TRBV20-1	.	13	CSVRQGADSPLHF
TRBJ1-2	TRBV6-6	few	15	CASSYWEEDEHGYTF
TRBJ2-1	TRBV19	.	14	CASTGTGDYNEQFF
TRBJ1-2	TRBV29-1	.	14	CSSQGSSPWGGYTF
TRBJ2-1	TRBV6-5	many	15	CASSRSGTSFHEQFF
.	TRBV27	.	15	CASSLWGQGVGTQFF
TRBJ2-3	TRBV6-6	.	17	CASSREGGGQVTDTQYF
TRBJ2-5	TRBV11-2	.	14	CASSLIEGLQTQYF
TRBJ2-1	TRBV9	.	14	CASSVGDRDYEQFF
TRBJ1-2	TRBV12-3/TRBV12-4	.	12	CASSPGMNGYTF
TRBJ2-2	TRBV9	.	14	CASSVALNTGELFF
TRBJ2-7	TRBV7-9	.	14	CASSWGVGNNEQYF
TRBJ2-1	TRBV2	.	15	CASSEAPSGGHEQFF
TRBJ2-1	TRBV20-1	.	15	CSANPTSGGRVEQFF
TRBJ2-5	TRBV20-1	few	15	CSARGASGAQETQYF
TRBJ2-7	TRBV6-2/TRBV6-3	few	12	CASSPTWAEQYF
TRBJ2-4	TRBV28	.	16	CASSLYSQIAKNIQYF
TRBJ1-2	TRBV9	few	13	CASSSTGAGGYTF
TRBJ2-7	TRBV20-1	few	13	CSAALAGGYEQYF
TRBJ2-2	TRBV6-5	once	13	CASSYRTPGELFF
TRBJ1-2	TRBV14	.	13	CASSGAGGYGYTF
TRBJ1-1	TRBV30	.	13	CAFGTAGGTEAFF
TRBJ2-1	TRBV7-3	few	19	CASSPNFPSRDRDINEQFF
TRBJ2-5	TRBV7-9	many	14	CASSPGLAEETQYF
TRBJ1-5	TRBV5-1	many	15	CASSPGQLSNQPQHF
TRBJ2-5	TRBV9	few	16	CASSVALGLYQETQYF
TRBJ2-5	TRBV7-2	.	16	CASSLVLAGGGETQYF
TRBJ2-3	TRBV6-5	.	16	CASSYSQTRGTDTQYF
TRBJ2-3	TRBV15	.	15	CATSRESGRTDTQYF
TRBJ1-4	TRBV21-1	.	15	CASSKPPGTNEKLFF
TRBJ2-5	TRBV7-3	many	16	CASSLGLAGVQETQYF
TRBJ2-7	TRBV7-9	.	15	CASSQGTTGTYEQYF
TRBJ2-2	TRBV29-1	few	16	CSVEDPFRKNTGELFF
TRBJ1-5	TRBV20-1	.	15	CSARDRPDSNQPQHF